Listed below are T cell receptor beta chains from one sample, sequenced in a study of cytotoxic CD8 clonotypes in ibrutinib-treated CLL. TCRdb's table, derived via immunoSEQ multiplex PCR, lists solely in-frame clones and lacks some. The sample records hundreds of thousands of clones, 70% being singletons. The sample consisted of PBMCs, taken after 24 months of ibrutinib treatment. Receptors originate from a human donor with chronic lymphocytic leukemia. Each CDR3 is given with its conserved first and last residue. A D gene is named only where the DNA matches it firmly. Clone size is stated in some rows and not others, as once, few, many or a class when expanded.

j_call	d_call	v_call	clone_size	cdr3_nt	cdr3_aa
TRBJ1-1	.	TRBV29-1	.	TGCAGCGCTTCCCGCATGAACACTGAAGCTTTCTTT	CSASRMNTEAFF
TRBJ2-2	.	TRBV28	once	TGTGCCAGCATAGGTGGGTCGGCAGGGCGCACCGGGGAGCTGTTTTTT	CASIGGSAGRTGELFF
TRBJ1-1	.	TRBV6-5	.	TGTGCCAGCAGTTGGTACCCGAACACTGAAGCTTTCTTT	CASSWYPNTEAFF
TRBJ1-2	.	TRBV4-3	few	TGCGCCAGCAGCCAAGAATCCCGCCAGGGAGGCTACACCTTC	CASSQESRQGGYTF
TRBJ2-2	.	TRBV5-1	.	TGCGCCAGCAGCTACCAGGGGAACGGGGAGCTGTTTTTT	CASSYQGNGELFF
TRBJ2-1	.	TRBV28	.	TGTGCCAGCAGTTTTGGAAGTCTCAACAATGAGCAGTTCTTC	CASSFGSLNNEQFF
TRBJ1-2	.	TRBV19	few	TGTGCCAGTAGAAGTTCCGGGGGCATTCTTTATGGCTACACCTTC	CASRSSGGILYGYTF
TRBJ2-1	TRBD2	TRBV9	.	TGTGCCAGCAGCTTCCCTGAGATGGGGGTAGCGGGAGAGGTTGAGCAGTTCTTC	CASSFPEMGVAGEVEQFF
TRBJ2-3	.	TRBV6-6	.	TGTGCCAGCAGGTCAAATCTCGCAGATACGCAGTATTTT	CASRSNLADTQYF
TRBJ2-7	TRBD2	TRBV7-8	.	TGTGCCAGCAGCCCCCCGGTCGGGAGGTCTGGTTACGAGCAGTACTTC	CASSPPVGRSGYEQYF
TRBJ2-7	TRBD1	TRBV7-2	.	TGTGCCAGCAGCTTAGTAGGGACAGACTTCCGCGAGCAGTACTTC	CASSLVGTDFREQYF
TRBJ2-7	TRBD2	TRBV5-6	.	TGTGCCAGCAGCTCCGGCGGGACTAGCTTCTACGAGCAGTACTTC	CASSSGGTSFYEQYF
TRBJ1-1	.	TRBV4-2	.	TGTGCCAGCAGCCAAGGGGGAGAAAAAGCTTTCTTT	CASSQGGEKAFF
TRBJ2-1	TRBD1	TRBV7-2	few	TGTGCCAGCAGCAGTAGACAGGGCCTTAGGTTCTTC	CASSSRQGLRFF
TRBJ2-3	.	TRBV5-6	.	TGTGCCAGCACCATAAACACGGATACGCAGTATTTT	CASTINTDTQYF
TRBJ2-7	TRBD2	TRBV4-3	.	TGCGCCAGCAGCGTAGGACTAGCGGGAGTCTACGAGCAGTACTTC	CASSVGLAGVYEQYF
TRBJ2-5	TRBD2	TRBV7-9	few	TGTGCCAGCAGCCCCTTCGGGCTAGCGGGAGCGGGAGAGACCCAGTACTTC	CASSPFGLAGAGETQYF
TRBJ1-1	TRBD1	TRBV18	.	TGTGCCAGCTCACCAGTCGGAGGGGGCCAGAACACTGAAGCTTTCTTT	CASSPVGGGQNTEAFF
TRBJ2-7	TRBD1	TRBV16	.	TGTGCCAGCAGCCTTGGGACAGGGGAGCGGGAGCAGTACTTC	CASSLGTGEREQYF
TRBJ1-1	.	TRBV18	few	TGTGCCAGCTCACCAGTGAGGGAGCAAGCTTTCTTT	CASSPVREQAFF
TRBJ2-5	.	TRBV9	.	TGTGCCAGCAGCGTTAGCTCTGTCGGGTACCAAGAGACCCAGTACTTC	CASSVSSVGYQETQYF
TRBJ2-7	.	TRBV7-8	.	TGTGCCAGCAGCTTAAAACTACTCCCTCCCGAGCAGTACTTC	CASSLKLLPPEQYF
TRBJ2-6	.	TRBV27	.	TGTGCCAGCAGTGAAACCTCTGGGGCCAACGTCCTGACTTTC	CASSETSGANVLTF
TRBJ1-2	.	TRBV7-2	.	TGTGCCAGCGGACCGGATGGCTACACCTTC	CASGPDGYTF
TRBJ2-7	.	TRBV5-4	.	TGTGCCAGCAGCCCCCCGCAGGGAGTGGGGTACGAGCAGTACTTC	CASSPPQGVGYEQYF
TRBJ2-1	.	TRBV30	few	TGTGCCTGGAGTGGGTGGGCTAGTGCGTACAATGAGCAGTTCTTC	CAWSGWASAYNEQFF
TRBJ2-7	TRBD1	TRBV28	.	TGTGCCAGCACAGGGGGCGTCTGGGAGCAGTACTTC	CASTGGVWEQYF
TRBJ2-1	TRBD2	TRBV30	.	TGTGCCTGGAGTCGAATGGGAGCGGGGTACTACAATGAGCAGTTCTTC	CAWSRMGAGYYNEQFF
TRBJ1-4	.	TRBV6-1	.	TGTGCCAGCAGTGGTCAGGACGTACGAAAACTGTTTTTT	CASSGQDVRKLFF
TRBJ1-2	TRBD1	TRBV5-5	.	TGTGCCAGCAGCTTGGGCCTGGGACAGAACTATGGCTACACCTTC	CASSLGLGQNYGYTF
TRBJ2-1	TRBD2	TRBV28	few	TGTGCCAGCAGTTTAGGGTTGAGCGCTAGCGGCTACAATGAGCAGTTCTTC	CASSLGLSASGYNEQFF
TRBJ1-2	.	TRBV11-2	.	TGTGCCAGCAGCTTAGCGGGAACTAACTATGGCTACACCTTC	CASSLAGTNYGYTF
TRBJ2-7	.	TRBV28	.	TGTGCCAGTTTGACCCGGGACGGAGCCTACGAGCAGTACTTC	CASLTRDGAYEQYF